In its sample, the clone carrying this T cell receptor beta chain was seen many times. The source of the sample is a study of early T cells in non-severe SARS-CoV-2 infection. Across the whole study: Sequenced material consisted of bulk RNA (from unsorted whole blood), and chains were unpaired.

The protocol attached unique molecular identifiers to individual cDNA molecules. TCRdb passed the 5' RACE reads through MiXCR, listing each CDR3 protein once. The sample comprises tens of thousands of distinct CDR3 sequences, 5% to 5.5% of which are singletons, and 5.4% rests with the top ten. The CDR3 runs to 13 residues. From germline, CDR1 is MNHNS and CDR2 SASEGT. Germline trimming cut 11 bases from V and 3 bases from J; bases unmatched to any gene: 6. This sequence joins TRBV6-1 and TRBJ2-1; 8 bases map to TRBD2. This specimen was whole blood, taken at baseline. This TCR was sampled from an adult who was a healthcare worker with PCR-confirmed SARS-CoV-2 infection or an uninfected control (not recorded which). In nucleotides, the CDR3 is TGTGCCGGCCGGACTAGCCGCTACAATGAGCAGTTCTTC. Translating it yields CAGRTSRYNEQFF.